The 18 T cell receptor beta chains given below trace back to one sample, sequenced in a study of OX40 agonist ivuxolimab in advanced cancers. The protocol was immunoSEQ multiplex PCR, while the TCRdb copy is restricted to in-frame clones and leaves out a portion. The table shows about 79,000 clones, with about 90% occurring only once. Sequencing was performed on CD4+ or CD8+ T cells sorted from blood, taken in a trial of the OX40 agonist ivuxolimab. The receptor set was obtained from an adult with an advanced solid tumor such as melanoma, head and neck, liver or kidney cancer.

This sequence joins TRBV9 and TRBJ1-4, with D unclear. Germline V lookup: CDR1 SGDLS, CDR2 YYNGEE. Trimming left V 4 bases short and J 2 bases short, with 12 bases between. The CDR3 totals 15 residues. Written as DNA, the CDR3 is TGTGCCAGCAGCCTACTTGGTAACACTAATGAAAAACTGTTTTTT. Translation gives CASSLLGNTNEKLFF.

The CDR3 bases are TGTGCCTGGAGTCCCCTCCTCGGGACAGCCACTGAAGCTTTCTTT. This sequence encodes CAWSPLLGTATEAFF. This sequence joins TRBV30 and TRBJ1-1; 7 nucleotides align to TRBD1. V lost 2 bases and J lost 4; bases outside the gene matches: 10. From germline, CDR1 is GTSNPN and CDR2 SVGIG (reference sequence). CDR3 length equals 15 residues. Variable domain in full (rest from reference TRBV30 and TRBJ1-1): SQTIHQWPATLVQPVGSPLSLECTVEGTSNPNLYWYRQAAGRGLQLLFYSVGIGQISSEVPQNLSASRPQDRQFILSSKKLLLSDSGFYLCAWSPLLGTATEAFFGQGTRLTVV.

The chain employs TRBV19 and TRBJ2-2, with 8 bases that match TRBD2. With 4 bases clipped from V and 0 bases from J, the junction kept 4 bases outside the gene matches. The CDR3 has 16 residues. In germline, CDR1 is LNHDA, CDR2 SQIVND (reference sequence). The CDR3 DNA reads as TGTGCCAGTAGTAAACCGGGACTAGCGAACACCGGGGAGCTGTTTTTT. Translating gives CASSKPGLANTGELFF. The variable domain in full, with the rest retrieved from reference TRBV19 and TRBJ2-2, is DGGITQSPKYLFRKEGQNVTLSCEQNLNHDAMYWYRQDPGQGLRLIYYSQIVNDFQKGDIAEGYSVSREKKESFPLTVTSAQKNPTAFYLCASSKPGLANTGELFFGEGSRLTVL.

The rearrangement links TRBV5-6 to TRBJ1-1; D is uncertain. V lost 2 bases to trimming and J lost 11 bases, with 10 bases between them. Germline V gene sequence: CDR1 SGHDT, CDR2 YYEEEE. The CDR3 consists of 11 residues. The CDR3 DNA sequence: TGTGCCAGCAGCTTCCAGGAGGTGGCTTTCTTT. This encodes CASSFQEVAFF.

CDR3: CASSLWTSGGLYTDTQYF. The CDR3 DNA is TGTGCCAGCAGCCTTTGGACTAGCGGGGGCCTATACACAGATACGCAGTATTTT. This chain connects TRBV7-2 to TRBJ2-3, with TRBD2 matching over 13 bases. The CDR3 runs 18 residues. With V trimmed by 5 bases and J by 2 bases, 10 bases remained unmatched. The germline CDR1 and CDR2 sequences are SGHTA and FQGNSA.

This clone was seen just once. This sequence joins TRBV5-4 and TRBJ2-3, with 7 bases matching TRBD2. Germline values: CDR1 SGHNT, CDR2 YYREEE (reference sequence). Germline trimming cut 2 bases from V and 5 bases from J; bases unmatched to any gene: 11. This CDR3 is built from 16 residues. CDR3 nucleotides: TGTGCCAGCAGCTTTGCAGCGGGGCTGGATGGAGATACGCAGTATTTT. This translates into CASSFAAGLDGDTQYF.

The V gene is TRBV29-1, the J gene TRBJ1-3; D gene uncertain. Germline-derived CDR1 and CDR2 are SQVTM and ANQGSEA. The ends were cut back, 6 bases at V and 0 bases at J, with 12 bases in the middle. The CDR3 totals 14 residues. CDR3 protein: CSVASERSGNTIYF. The CDR3 nucleotides are TGCAGCGTGGCGAGCGAGCGCTCTGGAAACACCATATATTTT.

V gene TRBV5-4 combines with J gene TRBJ1-3; possible D gene TRBD1, 5 bases. V was pared by 0 bases and J by 2 bases, with 9 bases between. Germline V gene data show CDR1 as SGHNT and CDR2 as YYREEE (reference sequence). The CDR3 runs to 15 residues. CDR3 nucleotide sequence: TGTGCCAGCAGCTTGGGTAGGACAACTGGAAACACCATATATTTT. Residues: CASSLGRTTGNTIYF.

This chain links TRBV5-6 with TRBJ1-2; TRBD1 matches 9 bases. Germline V CDR1 and CDR2: SGHDT, YYEEEE. V dropped 2 bases and J dropped 4; count of bases not matched to a gene: 6. The CDR3 consists of 15 residues. The CDR3 region is CASSFRDRALYGYTF. The CDR3 DNA follows: TGTGCCAGCAGCTTCCGGGACAGGGCCCTCTATGGCTACACCTTC.

This chain links TRBV6-5 with TRBJ1-1; D is unclear. The V gene's germline CDR1 is MNHEY and CDR2 SVGAGI. The CDR3 extends over 13 amino acids. With 2 bases removed from V and 3 bases from J, the gap between germline ends came to 7 bases. This CDR3 is CASSYRTYTEAFF. CDR3 nucleotides: TGTGCCAGCAGTTACCGGACTTACACTGAAGCTTTCTTT.

J is TRBJ1-1 and V is TRBV11-3; D gene uncertain. The CDR3 has 13 residues. Deletions cut 3 bases from V and 1 base from J, with 6 bases between. Germline loops: CDR1 SGHNT, CDR2 YENEEA. CDR3 sequence (DNA): TGTGCCAGCAGCTTCGCTAGGAACACTGAAGCTTTCTTT. Translation: CASSFARNTEAFF.

This chain joins TRBV5-1 and TRBJ1-1; maybe TRBD1 (5 bases). CDR1 is SGHRS and CDR2 is YFSETQ in the germline V gene. V dropped 4 bases and J dropped 5 bases, with 18 bases sitting between them. The length of the CDR3 is 15 residues. The CDR3 is CASSRLQGEQTEAFF. The CDR3 nucleotides are TGCGCCAGCAGCAGGCTTCAGGGTGAGCAGACTGAAGCTTTCTTT.

DNA for the CDR3: TGTGCCTGGAGTGTTGGTGTGATAGGCGAAAAACTGTTTTTT. Protein sequence: CAWSVGVIGEKLFF. V and J are TRBV30 and TRBJ1-4; D gene unclear. The CDR3 is 14 residues long. Germline lookup yields CDR1 GTSNPN and CDR2 SVGIG (reference sequence). V was shortened by 0 bases and J by 8 bases, with 13 bases between the two germline ends.

This clone was seen just once. The chain carries TRBV27 and TRBJ2-4, with 8 bases fitting TRBD2. Germline-derived CDR1 and CDR2 are MNHEY and SMNVEV (reference sequence). J lost 8 bases, V lost 6 bases, and 6 bases had no gene match. CDR3 length equals 13 residues. The CDR3 protein is CASSDREGDIQYF. Here the CDR3 DNA reads TGTGCCAGCAGCGACCGGGAGGGGGACATTCAGTACTTC.

V is TRBV6-5 and J is TRBJ1-2; D not certain. The germline gives CDR1 MNHEY, CDR2 SVGAGI. CDR3 length: 14 residues. Trimming removed 0 bases at V and 6 bases at J, with 11 bases between. In nucleotides, the CDR3 is TGTGCCAGCAGTTACTCTGCCCAACCTGATGGCTACACCTTC. Encoded protein: CASSYSAQPDGYTF.

Comments on this clone: The sample has other DNA sequences that encode this CDR3 too. The chain couples TRBV5-1 to TRBJ2-1, with unresolved D. This CDR3 comprises 11 residues. Germline assignment: CDR1 SGHRS and CDR2 YFSETQ. The V and J ends lost 0 bases and 7 bases respectively, with 2 bases between them. CDR3 protein: CASSLENEQFF. CDR3 nucleotide sequence: TGCGCCAGCAGCTTGGAGAATGAGCAGTTCTTC.

The rearrangement joins TRBV6-4 to TRBJ1-1; D unresolved. Germline V gene data show CDR1 as MRHNA and CDR2 as SNTAGT. V lost 6 bases to trimming and J lost 3 bases, with 17 bases between them. The CDR3 loop spans 15 amino acids. The CDR3 is CASRQIVWEHTEAFF. As DNA, the CDR3 is TGTGCCAGCAGGCAGATTGTGTGGGAGCACACTGAAGCTTTCTTT.

V gene TRBV2 combines with J gene TRBJ2-4; D gene uncertain. V was pared by 2 bases and J by 6 bases, with 8 bases between. CDR3 length equals 13 residues. CDR1 is SNHLY and CDR2 is FYNNEI in the germline V gene. In DNA, the CDR3 is TGTGCCAGCAGTGAAATTCCATTAAACATTCAGTACTTC. It yields the protein CASSEIPLNIQYF.